This T cell receptor beta chain came from a study of T cell responses to AZD1222 COVID-19 vaccine. This CDR3 comprises 15 residues. CDR1 is LGHDT and CDR2 is YNNKEL in the germline V gene (reference sequence). The V gene end was trimmed by 4 bases and the J gene end by 3 bases; junction bases not matched to a gene: 8. Using immunoSEQ multiplex PCR, the repertoire was profiled, and TCRdb retains in-frame clones only, with some absent. This table holds 150,000 to 200,000 clones, 88% found once. The TCR comes from an adult who received the AZD1222 COVID-19 vaccine. Here the sequenced sample was peripheral blood, taken 28 days after the second AZD1222 dose. This sequence joins TRBV3-1 (or the pseudogene TRBV3-2) and TRBJ2-7; 8 nucleotides align to TRBD1. The CDR3 loop is CASSLGRTGFYEQYF. As DNA, the CDR3 is TGTGCCAGCAGCCTTGGCCGGACAGGGTTCTACGAGCAGTACTTC.